The sample holds a few counts of the clone carrying this T cell receptor (beta chain). This record comes from a study of blood T cell repertoires in COVID-19. Study summary: Sources were T cells, B-cell-depleted T cells, or PBMCs; the material itself was cDNA or gDNA.

Repertoires were generated with immunoSEQ multiplex PCR, while TCRdb's copy carries only in-frame clones and drops some. This table holds 250,000 to 350,000 clones, about 91% found once. Sequencing was done on a sample of peripheral blood. This receptor was taken from a woman in her sixties with acute or convalescent COVID-19.

CDR3 residues: CASSIIQGPSDTQYF. The CDR3 DNA follows: TGTGCCAGCAGTATTATACAGGGACCGTCAGATACGCAGTATTTT. The chain is built from TRBV6-5 and TRBJ2-3, with D tentatively TRBD1 (6 bases). Germline V CDR1 and CDR2: MNHEY, SVGAGI. Deletions cut 5 bases from V and 4 bases from J, with 16 bases between. The CDR3 is 15 amino acids.